This T cell receptor (beta chain) is drawn from a study of T cell responses to AZD1222 COVID-19 vaccine. Study-wide background: Second-dose groups at about 4 or about 12 weeks were pooled. Study-level results: Spike-spanning, vaccine-associated CD4 TCRs were dominant at 160-218 and 743-854. Unmutated variant regions are reportedly targeted by nearly half of spike-specific TCRs.

The germline gives CDR1 SGDLS, CDR2 YYNGEE. With 0 bases removed from V and 4 bases from J, the gap between germline ends came to 13 bases. CDR3 length: 15 amino acids. Repertoires were generated with immunoSEQ multiplex PCR, while TCRdb's copy carries only in-frame clones and drops some. This sample has approximately 120,000 clones, with just over 90% found just once. On this clone itself: Its specificity is unknown.

Source: peripheral blood, taken on day 0 of AZD1222 vaccination. This TCR was sampled from an adult in good health. This chain joins TRBV9 and TRBJ1-2, with D possibly being TRBD1 (5 bases). The CDR3 region has the DNA TGTGCCAGCAGCGTAGCTGGGCAGGGAATCTATGGCTACACCTTC. This sequence encodes CASSVAGQGIYGYTF.